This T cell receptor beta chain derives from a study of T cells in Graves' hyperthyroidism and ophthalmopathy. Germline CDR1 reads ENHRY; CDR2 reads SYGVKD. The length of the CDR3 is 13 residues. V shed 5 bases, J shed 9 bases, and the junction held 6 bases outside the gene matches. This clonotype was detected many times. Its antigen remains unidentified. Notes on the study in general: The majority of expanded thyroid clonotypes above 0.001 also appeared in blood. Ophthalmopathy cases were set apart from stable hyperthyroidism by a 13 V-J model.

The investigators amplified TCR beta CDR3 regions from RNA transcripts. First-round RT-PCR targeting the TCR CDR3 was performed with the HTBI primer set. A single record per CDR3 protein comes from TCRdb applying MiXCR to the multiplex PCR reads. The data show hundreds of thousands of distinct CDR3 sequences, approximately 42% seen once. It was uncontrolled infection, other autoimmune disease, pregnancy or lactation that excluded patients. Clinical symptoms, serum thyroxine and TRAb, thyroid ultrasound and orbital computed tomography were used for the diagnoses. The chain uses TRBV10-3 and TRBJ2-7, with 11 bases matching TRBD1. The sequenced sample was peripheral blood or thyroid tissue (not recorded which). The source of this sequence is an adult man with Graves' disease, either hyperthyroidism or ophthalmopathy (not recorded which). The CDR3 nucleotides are TGTGCCATCAGTCCGGGACAGGGGGAGGGGCAGTACTTC. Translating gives CAISPGQGEGQYF.